This TCR beta chain was retrieved from a study of T cells in localized non-small cell lung cancer. Study results and caveats: Sequencing was limited to one tumor region, leaving the possibility of heterogeneity open. Among the tissues sampled, uninvolved adjacent lung had the highest T cell clonality, above tumor. There were a median roughly 62 of the top 100 tumor clones appearing in adjacent lung.

The protocol was immunoSEQ multiplex PCR, while the TCRdb copy is restricted to in-frame clones and leaves out a portion. The table records tens of thousands of clones, 70% to 90% of them present only once. Regarding this clone: Its cognate antigen is unknown.

The CDR3 contains 18 residues. The V end lost 6 bases, the J end lost 9 bases, and 27 bases lay between the germline ends. Germline CDR1 reads LNHDA; CDR2 reads SQIVND (reference sequence). V gene TRBV19 combines with J gene TRBJ1-6; weak D call: TRBD1 (5 bases). The TCR was taken from a male donor older than 55 with stage I squamous cell lung carcinoma. The source was peripheral blood, collected before any cancer treatment. The CDR3 bases are TGTGCCAGTAGCGGGACTCCAGGGTCACCGTCGTCTTCTTCACCCCTCCACTTT. Translating it yields CASSGTPGSPSSSSPLHF.